A selection of T cell receptor beta chains follows, all from one sample in a study of T cells in Graves' hyperthyroidism and ophthalmopathy. From the multiplex PCR reads, TCRdb called clonotypes with MiXCR, one entry per CDR3 protein. The table records about 640,000 distinct CDR3 sequences, 45% of them present only once. The sample was peripheral blood or thyroid tissue (not recorded which). These receptors came from an adult man with Graves' disease, either hyperthyroidism or ophthalmopathy (not recorded which). Both conserved end residues are part of each CDR3. Each record gives: D gene, clone size, J gene, V gene, CDR3 protein, CDR3 DNA. D genes are given only for firm matches. Size values are once, few and many counts, or a class for expanded clones, and some rows have none.

D: -
size: many
J: TRBJ1-2
V: TRBV2
CDR3: CAIWRGNYGYTF
DNA: TGTGCCATCTGGAGGGGGAACTATGGCTACACCTTC

D: -
size: few
J: TRBJ2-7
V: TRBV20-1
CDR3: CSARGLEGAEQYF
DNA: TGCAGTGCTAGAGGGCTAGAAGGGGCCGAGCAGTACTTC

D: -
size: few
J: TRBJ1-1
V: TRBV19
CDR3: CASSHQVVTNTEAFF
DNA: TGTGCCAGTAGCCACCAAGTCGTCACGAACACTGAAGCTTTCTTT

D: -
size: many
J: TRBJ1-6
V: TRBV7-2
CDR3: CASSFGARGSNSPLHF
DNA: TGTGCCAGCAGCTTCGGGGCCCGGGGTTCTAATTCACCCCTCCACTTT

D: -
size: once
J: TRBJ1-3
V: TRBV29-1
CDR3: CSGLNTIYF
DNA: TGCAGCGGCCTGAACACCATATATTTT

D: TRBD1
size: many
J: TRBJ2-5
V: TRBV2
CDR3: CASNEDRGRRETQYF
DNA: TGTGCCAGCAACGAGGACAGGGGGCGCCGGGAGACCCAGTACTTC

D: -
size: -
J: TRBJ2-5
V: TRBV7-9
CDR3: CASSSDSIETQYF
DNA: TGTGCCAGCAGCTCGGACTCGATAGAGACCCAGTACTTC

D: -
size: few
J: TRBJ1-3
V: TRBV6-8
CDR3: CASSYSTQGGNTIYF
DNA: TGTGCCAGCAGTTACTCGACGCAGGGAGGGAACACCATATATTTT

D: -
size: -
J: TRBJ1-3
V: TRBV5-1
CDR3: CASKEESSGNTIYF
DNA: TGCGCCAGCAAGGAGGAGAGCTCTGGAAACACCATATATTTT

D: TRBD1
size: -
J: TRBJ2-5
V: TRBV7-9
CDR3: CAWSKRRGPEHF
DNA: TGTGCCTGGAGTAAACGTAGGGGGCCTGAGCACTTC

D: TRBD1
size: -
J: TRBJ1-1
V: TRBV19
CDR3: CASSMVAGGDLAFF
DNA: TGTGCCAGTAGTATGGTAGCAGGGGGCGATTTGGCTTTCTTT

D: -
size: many
J: TRBJ1-5
V: TRBV2
CDR3: CASSVRDTDNQPQHF
DNA: TGTGCCAGCAGTGTCCGGGACACCGACAATCAGCCCCAGCATTTT

D: -
size: -
J: TRBJ1-4
V: TRBV7-2
CDR3: CASSTAANEKLFF
DNA: TGCGCCAGCAGCACGGCGGCTAATGAAAAACTGTTTTTT

D: -
size: many
J: TRBJ1-3
V: TRBV2
CDR3: CASSQGSSGNTIYF
DNA: TGTGCCAGCAGCCAAGGATCCTCTGGAAACACCATATATTTT

D: -
size: many
J: TRBJ1-4
V: TRBV19
CDR3: CASRLQGWEKLFF
DNA: TGTGCCAGTAGGCTACAGGGTTGGGAAAAACTGTTTTTT

D: -
size: few
J: TRBJ1-1
V: TRBV6-1
CDR3: CASSALENTEAFF
DNA: TGTGCCAGCAGTGCGTTAGAGAACACTGAAGCTTTCTTT

D: -
size: -
J: TRBJ2-7
V: TRBV20-1
CDR3: CSVRTQSSYEQYF
DNA: TGCAGTGTTCGGACCCAATCCTCCTACGAGCAGTACTTC

D: -
size: -
J: TRBJ2-7
V: TRBV10-3
CDR3: CAISESGAGEQYF
DNA: TGTGCCATCAGTGAGTCAGGGGCAGGGGAGCAGTACTTC

D: -
size: -
J: TRBJ2-5
V: TRBV15
CDR3: CATSVGTADQEAQYF
DNA: TGTGCCACCAGCGTAGGGACCGCTGACCAAGAGGCCCAGTACTTC

D: -
size: many
J: TRBJ2-5
V: TRBV7-8
CDR3: CASSSSGHKETQYF
DNA: TGTGCCAGCAGCTCCTCGGGGCATAAAGAGACCCAGTACTTC

D: -
size: -
J: TRBJ1-1
V: TRBV29-1
CDR3: CSSELGNTEAFF
DNA: TGCAGCAGTGAATTGGGGAACACTGAAGCTTTCTTT

D: -
size: -
J: TRBJ1-6
V: TRBV10-3
CDR3: CAIGATNSPLHF
DNA: TGTGCTATTGGCGCCACTAATTCACCCCTCCACTTT

D: -
size: -
J: TRBJ1-2
V: TRBV29-1
CDR3: CSGTMTVNYGYTF
DNA: TGCAGCGGGACAATGACAGTTAACTATGGCTACACCTTC

D: -
size: -
J: TRBJ1-3
V: TRBV7-6
CDR3: CASSAGEGGNTIYF
DNA: TGTGCCAGCAGCGCAGGGGAGGGCGGAAACACCATATATTTT

D: -
size: many
J: TRBJ1-3
V: TRBV7-2
CDR3: CASSLDPSSGNTIYF
DNA: TGTGCCAGCAGCTTAGATCCGAGCTCTGGAAACACCATATATTTT

D: -
size: few
J: TRBJ1-2
V: TRBV29-1
CDR3: CSVEGPRGAFGYTF
DNA: TGCAGCGTCGAAGGGCCCCGGGGGGCTTTTGGCTACACCTTC

D: TRBD1
size: -
J: TRBJ2-5
V: TRBV6-6
CDR3: CASRGTGASETQYF
DNA: TGTGCCAGCAGGGGAACAGGGGCGTCAGAGACCCAGTACTTC

D: -
size: -
J: TRBJ1-1
V: TRBV2
CDR3: CASSPSRSVRDSAFF
DNA: TGTGCCAGCTCACCCTCTCGCAGTGTCAGGGACTCAGCTTTCTTT

D: -
size: -
J: TRBJ1-1
V: TRBV6-6
CDR3: CASSYSNGLEAFF
DNA: TGTGCCAGCAGTTACTCGAACGGGTTGGAGGCTTTCTTT

D: TRBD1
size: -
J: TRBJ2-7
V: TRBV7-8
CDR3: CASSTGEPYEQYF
DNA: TGTGCCAGCAGTACAGGGGAGCCATACGAGCAGTACTTC

D: -
size: many
J: TRBJ2-6
V: TRBV5-1
CDR3: CASSLPGTGANVLTF
DNA: TGCGCCAGCAGCTTGCCAGGGACTGGGGCCAACGTCCTGACTTTC

D: -
size: -
J: TRBJ1-1
V: TRBV10-3
CDR3: CAISELAVGGAPTEAFF
DNA: TGTGCCATCAGTGAATTGGCGGTTGGCGGGGCGCCCACTGAAGCTTTCTTT

D: -
size: -
J: TRBJ1-1
V: TRBV20-1
CDR3: CSARPGPVNTEAFF
DNA: TGCAGTGCTAGACCCGGGCCAGTAAACACTGAAGCTTTCTTT

D: TRBD2
size: -
J: TRBJ2-2
V: TRBV29-1
CDR3: CSVGGGRDTGELFF
DNA: TGCAGCGTTGGAGGTGGGAGGGACACCGGGGAGCTGTTTTTT

D: -
size: -
J: TRBJ2-5
V: TRBV5-1
CDR3: CASSQGPNQGQETQYF
DNA: TGCGCCAGCAGCCAAGGTCCAAACCAGGGACAAGAGACCCAGTACTTC

D: TRBD1
size: -
J: TRBJ1-6
V: TRBV7-2
CDR3: CASSLAGGATPTNNSPLHF
DNA: TGTGCCAGCAGCCTGGCAGGGGGCGCGACACCAACTAATAATTCACCCCTCCACTTT

D: TRBD1
size: -
J: TRBJ1-2
V: TRBV20-1
CDR3: CSARDQGPGQGASYGYTF
DNA: TGCAGTGCTAGAGATCAGGGACCCGGACAGGGGGCCAGCTATGGCTACACCTTC

D: -
size: -
J: TRBJ1-2
V: TRBV5-6
CDR3: CASSLDLGTINYGYTF
DNA: TGTGCCAGCAGCTTGGATCTGGGGACGATTAACTATGGCTACACCTTC

D: -
size: -
J: TRBJ1-4
V: TRBV2
CDR3: CASRGNGEKLFF
DNA: TGTGCCAGCAGAGGGAATGGTGAAAAACTGTTTTTT

D: -
size: many
J: TRBJ1-1
V: TRBV25-1
CDR3: CASSESRLNTEAFF
DNA: TGTGCCAGCAGTGAATCCCGGCTGAACACTGAAGCTTTCTTT

D: TRBD2
size: -
J: TRBJ2-5
V: TRBV20-1
CDR3: CSASGLAGREETQYF
DNA: TGCAGTGCTAGCGGACTAGCGGGGCGAGAAGAGACCCAGTACTTC

D: -
size: -
J: TRBJ1-4
V: TRBV15
CDR3: CATSPSTLPLNEKLFF
DNA: TGTGCCACCAGCCCATCGACTTTACCCCTAAATGAAAAACTGTTTTTT

D: TRBD1
size: many
J: TRBJ1-1
V: TRBV19
CDR3: CASSISAGGGTEAFF
DNA: TGTGCCAGTAGTATATCGGCAGGGGGAGGCACTGAAGCTTTCTTT

D: -
size: -
J: TRBJ2-7
V: TRBV6-6
CDR3: CASSYEGHEQYF
DNA: TGTGCCAGCAGTTACGAGGGCCACGAGCAGTACTTC

D: -
size: -
J: TRBJ1-5
V: TRBV20-1
CDR3: CSASGRWLEPQHF
DNA: TGCAGTGCTAGCGGCAGGTGGTTAGAGCCCCAGCATTTT

D: -
size: once
J: TRBJ1-2
V: TRBV15
CDR3: CATSRDGGSYGYTF
DNA: TGTGCCACCAGCAGAGATGGGGGATCCTATGGCTACACCTTC

D: -
size: few
J: TRBJ2-7
V: TRBV10-3
CDR3: CAISEWGGSSYEQYF
DNA: TGTGCCATCAGTGAGTGGGGAGGCAGCTCCTACGAGCAGTACTTC

D: -
size: -
J: TRBJ2-6
V: TRBV20-1
CDR3: CSARNRAISGANVLTF
DNA: TGCAGTGCTAGGAACAGGGCCATCTCTGGGGCCAACGTCCTGACTTTC

D: TRBD2
size: few
J: TRBJ2-7
V: TRBV19
CDR3: CASSSSSGSYYEQYF
DNA: TGTGCCAGTAGTAGCTCTAGCGGGAGTTACTACGAGCAGTACTTC

D: -
size: many
J: TRBJ1-2
V: TRBV7-9
CDR3: CASSAQGKYGYTF
DNA: TGTGCCAGCAGCGCGCAGGGGAAATATGGCTACACCTTC

D: -
size: few
J: TRBJ1-5
V: TRBV2
CDR3: CASKRGGETQPQHF
DNA: TGTGCCAGCAAAAGGGGTGGGGAGACACAGCCCCAGCATTTT

D: -
size: few
J: TRBJ1-4
V: TRBV3-1
CDR3: CASSQREKLFF
DNA: TGTGCCAGCAGCCAAAGAGAAAAACTGTTTTTT